These 11 T cell receptor beta chains came from one sample sequenced in a study of blood T cell repertoires in COVID-19. Clones were sequenced by immunoSEQ multiplex PCR, and TCRdb holds only the in-frame ones, with some missing. Altogether about 500,000 clones are present, roughly 89% being singletons, with the ten largest covering 7.5% to 9%. Sequences were obtained from peripheral blood. The source of these receptors is a woman aged 50 to 60 with COVID-19, enrolled during active disease.

The CDR3 loop is CASSLAGTATTEAFF. The CDR3 nucleotides read TGCGCCAGCAGCTTGGCCGGGACTGCCACAACTGAAGCTTTCTTT. The rearrangement joins TRBV5-1 to TRBJ1-1, with TRBD1 as a possible D gene (5 bases). CDR1 is SGHRS, CDR2 YFSETQ, per germline. The germline V and J ends were trimmed by 0 bases and 5 bases, with 14 bases remaining between them. The length of the CDR3 is 15 residues.

Written as DNA, the CDR3 is TGTGCCAGCAGTGAAGTGGCAAGAGGGTACGAGCAGTACTTC. Its protein product is CASSEVARGYEQYF. This chain joins TRBV2 and TRBJ2-7, with D perhaps TRBD2 (5 bases). This CDR3 is 14 amino acids long. Trimming left V 1 base short and J 4 bases short, with 11 bases between. Germline loops: CDR1 SNHLY, CDR2 FYNNEI.

The rearrangement links TRBV11-2 to TRBJ1-1; D remains ambiguous. Trimming removed 5 bases at V and 2 bases at J, with 12 bases between. The V gene's germline CDR1 is SGHAT and CDR2 FQNNGV. The CDR3 covers 14 residues. The CDR3 region has the DNA TGTGCCAGCAGCGCCCCGGAGGTTAACACTGAAGCTTTCTTT. Residues: CASSAPEVNTEAFF.

CDR3 protein: CASSTRVYNEQFF. The CDR3 DNA is TGTGCCAGCAGCACCCGGGTCTACAATGAGCAGTTCTTC. The V gene is TRBV5-5, the J gene TRBJ2-1; no clear D gene. The germline V gene has CDR1 SGHKS and CDR2 YYEKEE (reference sequence). The length of the CDR3 is 13 residues. Trimming shortened V by 4 bases and J by 3 bases, and 8 bases separated the two germline ends.

J is TRBJ2-5 and V is TRBV18; TRBD1 matches 10 bases. From germline, CDR1 is KGHSH and CDR2 LQKENI. J was trimmed by 4 bases and V by 4 bases; bases with no gene match: 6. CDR3 size: 15 residues. The CDR3 region is CASSLSGTGAETQYF. Written as DNA, the CDR3 is TGTGCCAGCTCACTTTCCGGGACAGGGGCAGAGACCCAGTACTTC. Together with reference TRBV18 and TRBJ2-5, the CDR3 gives the full variable domain: NAGVMQNPRHLVRRRGQEARLRCSPMKGHSHVYWYRQLPEEGLKFMVYLQKENIIDESGMPKERFSAEFPKEGPSILRIQQVVRGDSAAYFCASSLSGTGAETQYFGPGTRLLVL.

This chain uses TRBV6-5 with TRBJ1-6, with D perhaps TRBD1 (6 bases). CDR1 and CDR2 (germline): MNHEY, SVGAGI. Trimming left V 4 bases short and J 7 bases short, with 11 bases between. The length of the CDR3 is 14 residues. The CDR3 nucleotides read TGTGCCAGCAGTTCTTACAGGGAAAATTCACCCCTCCACTTT. It encodes CASSSYRENSPLHF.

The chain employs TRBV28 and TRBJ1-2, with D uncertain. CDR1 is MDHEN, CDR2 SYDVKM, per germline. V shed 2 bases and J shed 7 bases, with 14 bases lying between them. The length of the CDR3 is 14 residues. This CDR3 is CASSLSAGLGGYTF. The CDR3 bases are TGTGCCAGCAGTTTAAGTGCAGGCCTCGGTGGCTACACCTTC.

This chain uses TRBV11-2 with TRBJ1-3; D not resolved. Germline CDR1 SGHAT, CDR2 FQNNGV. V shed 2 bases and J shed 0 bases, with 8 bases lying between them. CDR3 length: 15 amino acids. Written as DNA, the CDR3 is TGTGCCAGCAGCTTACGGAGCTACTCTGGAAACACCATATATTTT. Its translation is CASSLRSYSGNTIYF.

The chain joins TRBV11-2 to TRBJ2-1; perhaps TRBD2 as D (5 bases). Germline V gene sequence: CDR1 SGHAT, CDR2 FQNNGV. The CDR3 length is 12 residues. Between the trimmed V and J ends, which lost 4 bases and 7 bases, there was a span of 8 bases. The chain's CDR3 is CASSSERNEQFF. The CDR3 coding sequence is TGTGCCAGCAGCTCCGAGCGGAATGAGCAGTTCTTC.

V and J are TRBV12-3 or TRBV12-4 and TRBJ1-2; D remains ambiguous. Deletions cut 8 bases from V and 8 bases from J, with 12 bases between. This CDR3 is 11 amino acids long. CDR3 coding DNA: TGTGCCAGCGGAGTGAGTGTGGGCTACACCTTC. Its protein product is CASGVSVGYTF.

J is TRBJ1-5 and V is TRBV7-6; a weak D match, TRBD1 (5 bases). V dropped 2 bases and J dropped 5 bases, with 13 bases sitting between them. Germline V gene sequence: CDR1 SGHVS, CDR2 FNYEAQ. The length of the CDR3 is 15 residues. CDR3 DNA sequence: TGTGCCAGCAGCTTATACACGGGGGAGGATCAGCCCCAGCATTTT. The encoded protein is CASSLYTGEDQPQHF.